The 28 T cell receptor beta chains presented below share a single source sample, sequenced in a study of cytomegalovirus exposure and HLA in healthy donors. With 60 Vbeta and 13 Jbeta primers, the PCR was carried out. Sequencing was performed with immunoSEQ multiplex PCR; in TCRdb, only in-frame clones are kept and a portion is missing. The table includes 150,000 to 200,000 clones, less than 75% detected once. The sequenced sample was PBMCs. The receptors were sampled from a girl under 18 in good health and CMV-seronegative.

This clone was found once. The V and J genes are TRBV19 and TRBJ2-1, with 7 bases aligning to TRBD2. CDR3 length: 14 residues. Trimming took 6 bases from V and 5 from J; bases not matched to a gene: 7. Germline V CDR1 and CDR2: LNHDA, SQIVND (reference sequence). The CDR3 DNA reads TGTGCCAGTAGCCCGACCGGGACTAACAATGAGCAGTTCTTC. Its translation: CASSPTGTNNEQFF. The whole variable domain, filled in from reference TRBV19 and TRBJ2-1, reads DGGITQSPKYLFRKEGQNVTLSCEQNLNHDAMYWYRQDPGQGLRLIYYSQIVNDFQKGDIAEGYSVSREKKESFPLTVTSAQKNPTAFYLCASSPTGTNNEQFFGPGTRLTVL.

This clone has just one count. This chain joins TRBV6-1 and TRBJ2-5, with D perhaps matching TRBD1 (6 bases). V was trimmed by 10 bases and J by 1 base, leaving 10 bases between them. Germline lookup yields CDR1 MNHNS and CDR2 SASEGT. The CDR3 consists of 12 residues. CDR3 DNA: TGTGCCACAGCAGGGGCCCAAGAGACCCAGTACTTC. Translated, it gives CATAGAQETQYF.

This chain connects TRBV7-9 to TRBJ1-6; possibly TRBD1 for D (6 bases). The germline V gene encodes CDR1 SEHNR and CDR2 FQNEAQ (reference sequence). V lost 5 bases and J lost 7, with 15 bases in between. The CDR3 covers 15 residues. The CDR3 DNA reads TGTGCCAGCAGCGATAAGACAGGACTCAATTCACCCCTCCACTTT. Its translation: CASSDKTGLNSPLHF.

The CDR3 sequence is CASSSGHPGSYEQYF. CDR3 in DNA: TGTGCCAGCAGTTCGGGACACCCAGGCTCCTACGAGCAGTACTTC. The chain couples TRBV7-8 to TRBJ2-7; D might be TRBD1 (6 bases). Germline V gene data show CDR1 as SGHVS and CDR2 as FQNEAQ. The V end lost 6 bases, the J end lost 0 bases, and 15 bases lay between the germline ends. The CDR3 runs 15 residues.

The CDR3 nucleotides read TGTGCCAGCAGGGCCGGGACAGCGTTGAGCTACGAGCAGTACTTC. Protein sequence: CASRAGTALSYEQYF. The gene calls are TRBV6-1 and TRBJ2-7; TRBD1 matches 7 bases. CDR3 length: 15 amino acids. Germline CDR1 and CDR2: MNHNS and SASEGT. With V trimmed by 6 bases and J by 3 bases, 11 bases remained unmatched.

This clone was observed a handful of times. The chain combines TRBV27 with TRBJ1-5; D uncertain. The germline gives CDR1 MNHEY, CDR2 SMNVEV (reference sequence). CDR3 length: 13 amino acids. Trimming removed 5 bases at V and 0 bases at J, with 5 bases between. CDR3 bases: TGTGCCAGCAGTCCGTATAGCAATCAGCCCCAGCATTTT. It specifies CASSPYSNQPQHF.

This clone was detected once. V and J are TRBV19 and TRBJ2-2; TRBD1 matches 7 bases. Germline V gene lookup returns CDR1 LNHDA and CDR2 SQIVND (reference sequence). The CDR3 has 16 amino acids. V was clipped by 4 bases and J by 5 bases; unmatched bases: 10. CDR3: CASSRTSTGLTGELFF. CDR3 in DNA: TGTGCCAGTAGTAGAACCTCGACAGGGTTGACCGGGGAGCTGTTTTTT.

This clone has more than one count but fewer than ten. The gene calls are TRBV11-2 and TRBJ1-5; weak D call: TRBD1 (6 bases). The CDR3 is made up of 15 amino acids. V lost 5 bases to trimming and J lost 6 bases, with 17 bases between them. CDR1 and CDR2 from the germline V gene are SGHAT and FQNNGV. In DNA form, the CDR3 reads TGTGCCAGCAGCCCAGGGGCAGGATTTAGTCAGCCCCAGCATTTT. Protein product: CASSPGAGFSQPQHF.

The V and J genes are TRBV10-1 and TRBJ2-7, with a possible D match to TRBD2 (5 bases). The CDR3 loop spans 14 amino acids. V was shortened by 2 bases and J by 1 base, with 9 bases between the two germline ends. Germline CDR1 WNHNN, CDR2 SYGVQD (reference sequence). DNA for the CDR3: TGCGCCAGCAGTGAGCCGACGGGGTCCTACGAGCAGTACTTC. Encoded protein: CASSEPTGSYEQYF.

The V gene is TRBV6-5, the J gene TRBJ1-3, with D hard to call. Trimming took off 5 bases at V and 4 bases at J, with 12 bases between the two ends. Germline values: CDR1 MNHEY, CDR2 SVGAGI. The CDR3 is made up of 14 amino acids. The CDR3 DNA sequence: TGTGCCAGCAGTCGGGAGGCCATGGGAAACACCATATATTTT. Its protein product is CASSREAMGNTIYF.

V and J are TRBV6-5 and TRBJ1-1; D is ambiguous. The CDR3 is 16 amino acids. Trimming took off 0 bases at V and 4 bases at J, with 15 bases between the two ends. The germline V gene encodes CDR1 MNHEY and CDR2 SVGAGI. In DNA, the CDR3 is TGTGCCAGCAGTTACTCGAGACACCCTGGGAGCACTGAAGCTTTCTTT. Its translation is CASSYSRHPGSTEAFF.

This clone was seen a handful of times. V usage is TRBV19 and J usage is TRBJ1-1; D not resolved. Germline V gene data show CDR1 as LNHDA and CDR2 as SQIVND (reference sequence). V gave up 4 bases and J gave up 2 bases, with 5 bases separating them. The CDR3 spans 12 residues. CDR3 residues: CASSTVNTEAFF. Here the CDR3 DNA reads TGTGCCAGTAGTACGGTCAACACTGAAGCTTTCTTT.

The genes are TRBV30 and TRBJ2-2; the D gene is possibly TRBD2 (6 bases). The CDR3 loop spans 15 amino acids. V was shortened by 4 bases and J by 3 bases, with 15 bases between the two germline ends. Germline CDR1 GTSNPN, CDR2 SVGIG (reference sequence). CDR3 in amino acids: CAWKKPGLHTGELFF. The CDR3 coding sequence is TGTGCCTGGAAGAAGCCGGGACTCCACACCGGGGAGCTGTTTTTT. Drawing the rest from reference TRBV30 and TRBJ2-2, the complete variable domain is SQTIHQWPATLVQPVGSPLSLECTVEGTSNPNLYWYRQAAGRGLQLLFYSVGIGQISSEVPQNLSASRPQDRQFILSSKKLLLSDSGFYLCAWKKPGLHTGELFFGEGSRLTVL.

The V and J genes are TRBV16 and TRBJ1-1; unclear D gene. CDR3 length: 13 amino acids. The germline gives CDR1 KGHSY, CDR2 FQNENV. Trimming shortened V by 0 bases and J by 3 bases, and 5 bases separated the two germline ends. The CDR3 region is CASSQSQYTEAFF. CDR3 nucleotides: TGTGCCAGCAGCCAATCTCAGTACACTGAAGCTTTCTTT.

The chain is built from TRBV7-3 and TRBJ2-7, with 10 positions matching TRBD2. This CDR3 has 15 amino acids. J gave up 5 bases and V 1 base, and 5 bases lay outside the gene matches. The germline V gene has CDR1 SGHTA and CDR2 FQGTGA. CDR3: CASSLIAGGGDEQYF. CDR3 nucleotide sequence: TGTGCCAGCAGCTTAATAGCGGGGGGCGGAGACGAGCAGTACTTC. The whole variable domain, filled in from reference TRBV7-3 and TRBJ2-7, reads GAGVSQTPSNKVTEKGKYVELRCDPISGHTALYWYRQSLGQGPEFLIYFQGTGAADDSGLPNDRFFAVRPEGSVSTLKIQRTERGDSAVYLCASSLIAGGGDEQYFGPGTRLTVT.

The chain is built from TRBV5-1 and TRBJ1-2, with 7 bases fitting TRBD1. J lost 7 bases, V lost 0 bases, and 9 bases had no gene match. CDR3 length: 15 residues. The germline CDR1 and CDR2 sequences are SGHRS and YFSETQ. The CDR3 DNA reads TGCGCCAGCAGCTTGGAAGGGACAGCTTGGAGTGGCTACACCTTC. It is translated as CASSLEGTAWSGYTF. Based on the CDR3 plus reference TRBV5-1 and TRBJ1-2, the full variable domain is KAGVTQTPRYLIKTRGQQVTLSCSPISGHRSVSWYQQTPGQGLQFLFEYFSETQRNKGNFPGRFSGRQFSNSRSEMNVSTLELGDSALYLCASSLEGTAWSGYTFGSGTRLTVV.

This chain links TRBV19 with TRBJ2-3; 8 nucleotides agree with TRBD1. The CDR3 totals 17 residues. V was pared by 3 bases and J by 2 bases, with 10 bases of the junction left unmatched. Germline values: CDR1 LNHDA, CDR2 SQIVND (reference sequence). CDR3 sequence (DNA): TGTGCCAGTAGTATCGGGATATTGGACAGGGACACAGATACGCAGTATTTT. This translates into CASSIGILDRDTDTQYF.

Details on this clone: Other DNA sequences from this sample encode an identical CDR3 as well. The chain combines TRBV7-2 with TRBJ2-5, with D tentatively TRBD2 (6 bases). The CDR3 extends over 15 amino acids. V gave up 6 bases and J gave up 1 base, with 15 bases separating them. Germline CDR1 is SGHTA and CDR2 is FQGNSA. CDR3 residues: CASSYNGGIQETQYF. CDR3 DNA sequence: TGTGCCAGCAGTTATAATGGGGGGATCCAAGAGACCCAGTACTTC.

The chain combines TRBV5-1 with TRBJ2-2; 8 positions agree with TRBD1. V lost 5 bases, J lost 5 bases, and 8 bases stayed unmatched. Germline V lookup: CDR1 SGHRS, CDR2 YFSETQ. The CDR3 is 15 residues long. The CDR3 sequence is CASRETGAWTGELFF. DNA of the CDR3: TGCGCCAGCAGGGAGACAGGGGCTTGGACCGGGGAGCTGTTTTTT.

The V gene is TRBV9, the J gene TRBJ2-3; the match to TRBD2 covers 12 bases. CDR1 and CDR2 (germline): SGDLS, YYNGEE. V was clipped by 1 base and J by 3 bases; unmatched bases: 6. This CDR3 region has 17 residues. The CDR3 is CASSVQSLAGGTDTQYF. CDR3 DNA sequence: TGTGCCAGCAGCGTACAAAGTCTAGCGGGGGGGACAGATACGCAGTATTTT.

The V call is TRBV6-1, the J call TRBJ2-1, with a tentative D call TRBD2 (7 bases). V was clipped by 10 bases and J by 0 bases, with 16 bases between them. Germline V gives CDR1 MNHNS, CDR2 SASEGT. This CDR3 is built from 15 residues. CDR3 amino acids: CATTPGGLSYNEQFF. CDR3 in DNA: TGTGCCACCACCCCCGGGGGGCTCTCCTACAATGAGCAGTTCTTC.

The V gene is TRBV5-1, the J gene TRBJ2-2; 8 nucleotides agree with TRBD1. The germline V gene has CDR1 SGHRS and CDR2 YFSETQ. V gave up 4 bases and J gave up 4 bases; unmatched junction bases: 6. The CDR3 runs 15 residues. The chain's CDR3 is CASSRWTGSTGELFF. The CDR3 DNA reads TGCGCCAGCAGCCGATGGACAGGGAGCACCGGGGAGCTGTTTTTT.

This rearrangement joins TRBV7-9 to TRBJ2-3; D might be TRBD2 (6 bases). V gave up 7 bases and J gave up 2 bases, with 13 bases separating them. The CDR3 covers 14 residues. Germline V gene sequence: CDR1 SEHNR, CDR2 FQNEAQ (reference sequence). The DNA of the CDR3 is TGTGCCAGCACCCTCGGAGGGTTCACAGATACGCAGTATTTT. As protein: CASTLGGFTDTQYF.

In regard to this clone: Other nucleotide sequences in the sample specify the same CDR3. V is TRBV7-9 and J is TRBJ1-4; 9 nucleotides align to TRBD1. CDR3 length: 14 amino acids. The germline gives CDR1 SEHNR, CDR2 FQNEAQ (reference sequence). Losses at the gene ends were 4 bases for V and 5 bases for J; bases not matched to a gene: 2. CDR3 region: CASSSGQGNEKLFF. The DNA for the CDR3 is TGTGCCAGCAGCTCTGGACAGGGGAATGAAAAACTGTTTTTT.

The rearrangement links TRBV21-1 to TRBJ1-2. TRBV21-1 is shown as a pseudogene. The CDR3 consists of 17 residues. The CDR3, as DNA: TGTGCCAGCAGCAAACGGCCGGGCCGAGGAGGGGACTATGGCTACACCTTC. As protein: CASSKRPGRGGDYGYTF.

This clone was counted a single time. V is TRBV5-1 and J is TRBJ1-1; 7 nucleotides align to TRBD1. This CDR3 has 15 residues. After removal of 0 bases from V and 2 bases from J, the junction contained 4 bases not matched to a gene. CDR1 SGHRS and CDR2 YFSETQ come from the germline V gene. The CDR3 DNA reads TGCGCCAGCAGCTTGGGGACAGGTAGCAACACTGAAGCTTTCTTT. Translation gives CASSLGTGSNTEAFF.

This chain links TRBV10-1 with TRBJ1-2, with D hard to call. The length of the CDR3 is 13 residues. V lost 3 bases and J 3 bases, leaving 8 bases between the germline ends. Germline loops: CDR1 WNHNN, CDR2 SYGVQD (reference sequence). The CDR3 here is CASSDGRYYGYTF. Written as DNA, the CDR3 is TGCGCCAGCAGTGACGGTAGATACTATGGCTACACCTTC.

The rearrangement links TRBV5-6 to TRBJ2-7; TRBD2 is a possible D gene (6 bases). Germline V gene sequence: CDR1 SGHDT, CDR2 YYEEEE. The V gene lost 4 bases and the J gene lost 3 bases, with 17 bases spanning the gap. The CDR3 contains 15 residues. The CDR3 DNA sequence: TGTGCCAGCAGCCCGGCGGGCGGGGCCCTCTACGAGCAGTACTTC. It translates to CASSPAGGALYEQYF.